The TCR beta chain under discussion was sequenced for a study of a mutant IDH1 vaccine in newly diagnosed glioma. TCRdb keeps only in-frame clones here, not all; method: immunoSEQ multiplex PCR. The sample consists of roughly 32,000 clones, approximately 78% of them appearing once. Stated time point: week 35, safety follow-up. Vaccinated patients received 300 ug of mutant IDH1 20-mer peptide per dose, with topical imiquimod. Germline CDR1 SGHDT, CDR2 YYEEEE. The ends were cut back, 1 base at V and 9 bases at J, with 20 bases in the middle. There are 15 residues in the CDR3. Remarks on this clone: The antigen is undetermined.

The gene calls are TRBV5-6 and TRBJ2-7; D is uncertain. The material sequenced was PBMCs, taken from a glioma patient whose treatment included an IDH1 peptide vaccine. This clonotype originated in a woman aged 18-29 years with glioma. The chain's CDR3 is CASSLSPGTYEWQYF. In DNA, the CDR3 is TGTGCCAGCAGCTTGTCCCCTGGAACCTACGAGTGGCAGTACTTC.